A selection of T cell receptor beta chains follows, all from one sample in a study of blood T cell repertoires in COVID-19. Clones were sequenced by immunoSEQ multiplex PCR, and TCRdb holds only the in-frame ones, with some missing. The sample contains 150,000 to 200,000 clones, over 75% of which appear only once. Sequences were obtained from peripheral blood. The receptors were gathered from a man in his forties or fifties with acute or convalescent COVID-19. Both conserved end residues are part of each CDR3. Each record gives: V gene, J gene, clone size, D gene, CDR3 DNA, CDR3 protein. A D gene is named only where the DNA matches it firmly. Not every row has a clone size; where given, it reads once, few, many or a size class.

V gene: TRBV3-1/TRBV3-2; J gene: TRBJ2-1; clone size: NA; D gene: TRBD2; CDR3 DNA: TGTGCCAGCAGCCAGTTGGGAGCGGGAGGGCCGGAGCAGTTCTTC; CDR3 protein: CASSQLGAGGPEQFF
V gene: TRBV4-1; J gene: TRBJ1-4; clone size: few; D gene: NA; CDR3 DNA: TGCGCCAGCAGCCAAGTTGGCAGGGGCGGGGAAAAACTGTTTTTT; CDR3 protein: CASSQVGRGGEKLFF
V gene: TRBV10-2; J gene: TRBJ2-3; clone size: NA; D gene: TRBD2; CDR3 DNA: TGCGCCAGCAGTGTTCGGGAGGGCCTTTATTACGATACGCAGTATTTT; CDR3 protein: CASSVREGLYYDTQYF
V gene: TRBV4-3; J gene: TRBJ2-2; clone size: NA; D gene: TRBD2; CDR3 DNA: TGCGCCAGCCAGCCGGGACTAGCCACCGGGGAGCTGTTTTTT; CDR3 protein: CASQPGLATGELFF
V gene: TRBV29-1; J gene: TRBJ2-3; clone size: NA; D gene: NA; CDR3 DNA: TGCAGCGTTAAGGGGCGCAAAGATACGCAGTATTTT; CDR3 protein: CSVKGRKDTQYF
V gene: TRBV5-4; J gene: TRBJ1-1; clone size: NA; D gene: TRBD1; CDR3 DNA: TGTGCCAGCAGCCAAGGACAGGGTATTGCTGAAGCTTTCTTT; CDR3 protein: CASSQGQGIAEAFF
V gene: TRBV6-5; J gene: TRBJ1-2; clone size: once; D gene: NA; CDR3 DNA: TGTGCCAGCACCCAGGGCTATGGCTACACCTTC; CDR3 protein: CASTQGYGYTF
V gene: TRBV12-3/TRBV12-4; J gene: TRBJ2-2; clone size: NA; D gene: NA; CDR3 DNA: TGTGCCAGCACCGCCGGGGGGGAGCTGTTTTTT; CDR3 protein: CASTAGGELFF
V gene: TRBV7-6; J gene: TRBJ2-1; clone size: NA; D gene: NA; CDR3 DNA: TGTGCCAGCAGCCGAAACGGGGGACTGGGCGATGAGCAGTTCTTC; CDR3 protein: CASSRNGGLGDEQFF
V gene: TRBV7-2; J gene: TRBJ2-2; clone size: NA; D gene: NA; CDR3 DNA: TGTGCCAGCAGCAAATTCTCTCAGGGTCCCACCGGGGAGCTGTTTTTT; CDR3 protein: CASSKFSQGPTGELFF
V gene: TRBV19; J gene: TRBJ2-2; clone size: NA; D gene: NA; CDR3 DNA: TGTGCCAGCCGGACAGCCCCAAGTAACACCGGGGAGCTGTTTTTT; CDR3 protein: CASRTAPSNTGELFF
V gene: TRBV7-9; J gene: TRBJ1-1; clone size: NA; D gene: TRBD1; CDR3 DNA: TGTGCCAGCAGCCACAGGGGCGACACTGAAGCTTTCTTT; CDR3 protein: CASSHRGDTEAFF
V gene: TRBV6-2/TRBV6-3; J gene: TRBJ1-6; clone size: NA; D gene: NA; CDR3 DNA: TGTGCCAGCAGTTACAACCCGTTTGGCTCACCCCTCCACTTT; CDR3 protein: CASSYNPFGSPLHF
V gene: TRBV15; J gene: TRBJ1-1; clone size: NA; D gene: NA; CDR3 DNA: TGTGCCACCAGCAGCTTTACAGCTAAGGCCACTGAAGCTTTCTTT; CDR3 protein: CATSSFTAKATEAFF
V gene: TRBV24-1; J gene: TRBJ1-2; clone size: NA; D gene: TRBD1; CDR3 DNA: TGTGCCACCAGTCCCGGGGGGCAGGGGGCGCGGTACACCTTC; CDR3 protein: CATSPGGQGARYTF